This passage covers 32 T cell receptor beta chains from one sample sequenced in a study of T cell responses to AZD1222 COVID-19 vaccine. Profiled with immunoSEQ multiplex PCR; TCRdb holds only in-frame clones, not every one. The sample records 180,000 or so clones, 94% being singletons. Sequenced material: peripheral blood, taken on day 0 of AZD1222 vaccination. These receptors were obtained from an adult in good health.

CDR3 DNA sequence: TGCGCAGCAGGGGTCACTGAAGCTTTCTTT. It codes for CAAGVTEAFF. V gene TRBV10-2 combines with J gene TRBJ1-1; maybe TRBD1 (6 bases). Germline CDR1 is WSHSY and CDR2 is SAAADI. The CDR3 loop spans 10 amino acids.

Of note for this clone: The identical CDR3 is also encoded by other nucleotide sequences in the sample. V and J are TRBV5-1 and TRBJ1-5; the D is unclear. V was pared by 2 bases and J by 2 bases, with 11 bases between. The V gene's germline CDR1 is SGHRS and CDR2 YFSETQ. The CDR3 runs to 15 residues. CDR3: CASSFAGEGNQPQHF. CDR3 sequence (DNA): TGCGCCAGCAGCTTCGCAGGAGAAGGCAATCAGCCCCAGCATTTT.

The chain carries TRBV5-4 and TRBJ2-5; D is ambiguous. CDR3 size: 14 residues. Looked up from germline, CDR1 is SGHNT and CDR2 is YYREEE (reference sequence). V was shortened by 2 bases and J by 5 bases, with 13 bases between the two germline ends. The CDR3 DNA follows: TGTGCCAGCAGCTTAACACCAGAGGCGGAGACCCAGTACTTC. Translating gives CASSLTPEAETQYF.

This rearrangement joins TRBV11-2 to TRBJ1-5; D gene ambiguous. The CDR3 length is 13 residues. Germline CDR1 reads SGHAT; CDR2 reads FQNNGV. V was pared by 1 base and J by 2 bases, with 3 bases between. This chain's CDR3 is CASSLGRNQPQHF. The CDR3 coding sequence is TGTGCCAGCAGCTTAGGCCGCAATCAGCCCCAGCATTTT.

This chain links TRBV3-1 (or the pseudogene TRBV3-2) with TRBJ2-1; D is unresolved. Trimming stripped 1 base from V and 8 bases from J, with 12 bases between. Looked up from germline, CDR1 is LGHDT and CDR2 is YNNKEL (reference sequence). This CDR3 has 14 amino acids. Written as DNA, the CDR3 is TGTGCCAGCAGCCAAGGTCGCAATTCCCATGAGCAGTTCTTC. Protein product: CASSQGRNSHEQFF.

This clone was counted a single time. This rearrangement joins TRBV5-6 to TRBJ2-2; the D gene is possibly TRBD1 (5 bases). This CDR3 spans 13 amino acids. With 4 bases removed from V and 5 bases from J, the gap between germline ends came to 9 bases. Germline assignment: CDR1 SGHDT and CDR2 YYEEEE. CDR3 bases: TGTGCCAGCAGCCCCGACAGAACCGGGGAGCTGTTTTTT. This encodes CASSPDRTGELFF.

This chain links TRBV5-5 with TRBJ1-4, with D uncertain. The CDR3 runs to 13 residues. Germline CDR1 reads SGHKS; CDR2 reads YYEKEE (reference sequence). Trimming left V 0 bases short and J 5 bases short, with 5 bases between. This CDR3 is CASSLVVNEKLFF. The CDR3 DNA is TGTGCCAGCAGCTTGGTAGTAAATGAAAAACTGTTTTTT.

V is TRBV19 and J is TRBJ1-1, with D perhaps TRBD1 (6 bases). The length of the CDR3 is 13 residues. CDR1 and CDR2 (germline): LNHDA, SQIVND (reference sequence). Trimming shortened V by 5 bases and J by 7 bases, and 14 bases separated the two germline ends. CDR3 region: CASSLRDIGEAFF. DNA for the CDR3: TGTGCCAGTAGTCTCCGGGACATAGGTGAAGCTTTCTTT.

The chain has TRBV2 and TRBJ2-1; 7 bases align to TRBD2. The CDR3 totals 15 residues. Germline V CDR1 and CDR2: SNHLY, FYNNEI. The junction had 2 bases not matched to a gene; V was cut back by 3 bases and J by 0 bases. CDR3 sequence reads: CASSEGTTSYNEQFF. The CDR3 DNA is TGTGCCAGCAGTGAGGGGACTACCTCCTACAATGAGCAGTTCTTC. Together with reference TRBV2 and TRBJ2-1, the CDR3 gives the full variable domain: EPEVTQTPSHQVTQMGQEVILRCVPISNHLYFYWYRQILGQKVEFLVSFYNNEISEKSEIFDDQFSVERPDGSNFTLKIRSTKLEDSAMYFCASSEGTTSYNEQFFGPGTRLTVL.

CDR3 sequence reads: CASSTQGNNQPQHF. DNA of the CDR3: TGTGCCAGCAGCACTCAGGGGAACAATCAGCCCCAGCATTTT. V is TRBV7-9 and J is TRBJ1-5; D might be TRBD1 (6 bases). This CDR3 contains 14 residues. V shed 5 bases and J shed 3 bases, with 11 bases lying between them. CDR1 and CDR2 (germline): SEHNR, FQNEAQ (reference sequence).

The V and J genes are TRBV7-9 and TRBJ2-1; D ambiguous. V shed 2 bases and J shed 5 bases, with 1 base lying between them. This CDR3 is 11 amino acids long. Germline CDR1 reads SEHNR; CDR2 reads FQNEAQ (reference sequence). CDR3 DNA sequence: TGTGCCAGCAGCTTACACAATGAGCAGTTCTTC. It specifies CASSLHNEQFF.

V usage is TRBV5-1 and J usage is TRBJ1-2; 7 nucleotides agree with TRBD1. CDR1 is SGHRS and CDR2 is YFSETQ in the germline V gene. The ends lost 0 bases at V and 4 bases at J; junction bases unmatched: 12. This CDR3 has 17 amino acids. CDR3 in amino acids: CASSLESGQAGPYGYTF. The CDR3 nucleotides read TGCGCCAGCAGCTTGGAGAGCGGACAGGCAGGACCCTATGGCTACACCTTC. The whole variable domain, filled in from reference TRBV5-1 and TRBJ1-2, reads KAGVTQTPRYLIKTRGQQVTLSCSPISGHRSVSWYQQTPGQGLQFLFEYFSETQRNKGNFPGRFSGRQFSNSRSEMNVSTLELGDSALYLCASSLESGQAGPYGYTFGSGTRLTVV.

The CDR3 DNA reads as TGTGCCAGCAGTGATGCCCCGGCCCTCCACTTT. Amino acid sequence: CASSDAPALHF. V and J are TRBV6-1 and TRBJ1-6; D not certain. Germline V CDR1 and CDR2: MNHNS, SASEGT. V lost 3 bases, J lost 14 bases, and 8 bases lay in between. The CDR3 is 11 residues long.

The chain recombines TRBV7-8 with TRBJ1-5; 7 bases are a match to TRBD1. The CDR3 extends over 14 amino acids. V gave up 4 bases and J gave up 4 bases; unmatched junction bases: 4. CDR1 is SGHVS and CDR2 is FQNEAQ in the germline V gene. CDR3 residues: CASSSDRRNQPQHF. Written as DNA, the CDR3 is TGTGCCAGCAGCTCGGACAGGCGTAATCAGCCCCAGCATTTT.

The gene calls are TRBV7-8 and TRBJ1-1; no clear D gene. V was trimmed by 2 bases and J by 4 bases, leaving 20 bases between them. The CDR3 is 17 residues long. CDR1 and CDR2 (germline): SGHVS, FQNEAQ. For the CDR3, the DNA is TGTGCCAGCAGCTTACCGCCGGCCTTAAGCGTGGGCACTGAAGCTTTCTTT. Its translation is CASSLPPALSVGTEAFF.

This sequence joins TRBV19 and TRBJ2-1; 9 bases match TRBD2. J was trimmed by 2 bases and V by 5 bases; bases with no gene match: 4. Germline assignment: CDR1 LNHDA and CDR2 SQIVND (reference sequence). The length of the CDR3 is 15 residues. The CDR3 coding sequence is TGTGCCAGTAGTCTTGCGGGAGGGCCCTACAATGAGCAGTTCTTC. Its protein is CASSLAGGPYNEQFF.

V is TRBV3-1 (or the pseudogene TRBV3-2) and J is TRBJ1-1, with D unresolved. CDR3 size: 15 residues. Trimming stripped 3 bases from V and 1 base from J, with 12 bases between. From germline, CDR1 is LGHDT and CDR2 YNNKEL (reference sequence). The CDR3 DNA follows: TGTGCCAGCAGCCACGATAGGTTGGGGAACACTGAAGCTTTCTTT. This sequence encodes CASSHDRLGNTEAFF.

The chain combines TRBV2 with TRBJ1-6, with unresolved D. The V gene lost 10 bases and the J gene lost 6 bases, with 10 bases spanning the gap. Per the germline V gene, CDR1 is SNHLY and CDR2 is FYNNEI. This CDR3 is 12 amino acids long. CDR3 amino acids: CATEGANSPLHF. The CDR3 coding sequence is TGTGCCACCGAGGGTGCTAATTCACCCCTCCACTTT.

Concerning this clone itself: Within the sample, other DNA sequences also encode this same CDR3. The chain employs TRBV3-1 (or the pseudogene TRBV3-2) and TRBJ1-5; D uncertain. V was cut by 0 bases and J by 2 bases, with 2 bases left in between. CDR1 and CDR2 from the germline V gene are LGHDT and YNNKEL (reference sequence). The CDR3 sequence is 13 residues long. Here the CDR3 reads CASSQDGNQPQHF. For the CDR3, the DNA is TGTGCCAGCAGCCAAGATGGCAATCAGCCCCAGCATTTT.

This chain joins TRBV29-1 and TRBJ2-7; D is perhaps TRBD2 (6 bases). Germline V lookup: CDR1 SQVTM, CDR2 ANQGSEA. V was cut by 0 bases and J by 2 bases, with 20 bases left in between. The CDR3 spans 17 residues. This CDR3 is CSVEDSLRRRETYEQYF. Here the CDR3 DNA reads TGCAGCGTTGAAGATTCCCTCCGGCGGAGGGAGACCTACGAGCAGTACTTC.

CDR3 nucleotide sequence: TGTGCCTGGAGTCCAACCCTGCTGAAGAGCAATCAGCCCCAGCATTTT. As protein: CAWSPTLLKSNQPQHF. The chain employs TRBV30 and TRBJ1-5; D gene uncertain. This CDR3 comprises 16 residues. Germline assignment: CDR1 GTSNPN and CDR2 SVGIG (reference sequence). Trimming removed 2 bases at V and 1 base at J, with 15 bases between.

This rearrangement joins TRBV9 to TRBJ1-3; D ambiguous. Trimming removed 0 bases from V and 3 bases from J, with 13 bases in between. This CDR3 spans 16 amino acids. Germline-derived CDR1 and CDR2 are SGDLS and YYNGEE. The CDR3 spells CASSVEALRFGNTIYF. In nucleotides, the CDR3 is TGTGCCAGCAGCGTAGAGGCCCTGAGATTTGGAAACACCATATATTTT.

CDR3 DNA sequence: TGCGCCAGCAGCCCAGGGGGCCATGAAGCTTTCTTT. Residues: CASSPGGHEAFF. The V call is TRBV5-1, the J call TRBJ1-1; 8 bases line up with TRBD1. The length of the CDR3 is 12 residues. The V segment lost 4 bases and the J segment 7 bases; nucleotides outside the gene matches: 3. CDR1 and CDR2 from the germline V gene are SGHRS and YFSETQ.

This clone came up once. V is TRBV11-2 and J is TRBJ2-7, with no clear D. The CDR3 loop spans 12 amino acids. V dropped 2 bases and J dropped 5 bases, with 7 bases sitting between them. In germline, CDR1 is SGHAT, CDR2 FQNNGV. CDR3 sequence: CASSLLGNEQYF. As DNA, the CDR3 is TGTGCCAGCAGCTTATTGGGAAACGAGCAGTACTTC.

The chain couples TRBV5-1 to TRBJ2-5, with TRBD2 identical over 14 bases. The CDR3 consists of 20 residues. V dropped 0 bases and J dropped 4; count of bases not matched to a gene: 14. Germline V gives CDR1 SGHRS, CDR2 YFSETQ. The CDR3 spells CASSLGRLAGGPFGRETQYF. For the CDR3, the DNA is TGCGCCAGCAGCTTGGGCAGACTAGCGGGAGGGCCGTTTGGGAGAGAGACCCAGTACTTC.

The rearrangement uses TRBV19 and TRBJ1-4; D remains unclear. The CDR3 extends over 15 amino acids. Trimming took 0 bases from V and 8 from J, leaving 13 bases between them. Germline V gene sequence: CDR1 LNHDA, CDR2 SQIVND (reference sequence). Written as DNA, the CDR3 is TGTGCCAGTAGTATAGAGCGGACCCTGGACGAAAAACTGTTTTTT. Encoded protein: CASSIERTLDEKLFF.

The gene calls are TRBV7-3 and TRBJ2-5; D uncertain. Germline assignment: CDR1 SGHTA and CDR2 FQGTGA. This CDR3 is built from 13 residues. V gave up 3 bases and J gave up 0 bases, with 5 bases separating them. The CDR3 spells CASSFGYQETQYF. In DNA form, the CDR3 reads TGTGCCAGCAGCTTCGGATACCAAGAGACCCAGTACTTC. The entire variable domain, with the rest obtained from reference TRBV7-3 and TRBJ2-5, is as follows: GAGVSQTPSNKVTEKGKYVELRCDPISGHTALYWYRQSLGQGPEFLIYFQGTGAADDSGLPNDRFFAVRPEGSVSTLKIQRTERGDSAVYLCASSFGYQETQYFGPGTRLLVL.

The chain links TRBV28 to TRBJ1-2; possibly TRBD1 for D (5 bases). This CDR3 region has 15 residues. Trimming removed 4 bases from V and 0 bases from J, with 12 bases in between. Germline CDR1 and CDR2: MDHEN and SYDVKM. CDR3 sequence reads: CASSSGQGPNYGYTF. The CDR3 DNA is TGTGCCAGCAGTTCTGGACAAGGCCCTAACTATGGCTACACCTTC.

The chain employs TRBV20-1 and TRBJ2-3; 11 nucleotides match TRBD2. V lost 3 bases, J lost 1 base, and 12 bases stayed unmatched. Germline V gives CDR1 DFQATT, CDR2 SNEGSKA (reference sequence). The CDR3 totals 18 residues. As DNA, the CDR3 is TGCAGTGCTAGTCGGCGGACTAGCGGGCGACGGGGCACAGATACGCAGTATTTT. Translated: CSASRRTSGRRGTDTQYF.

The V gene is TRBV18, the J gene TRBJ1-3, with D tentatively TRBD1 (6 bases). V was shortened by 3 bases and J by 0 bases, with 12 bases between the two germline ends. This CDR3 has 16 residues. The V gene's germline CDR1 is KGHSH and CDR2 LQKENI. CDR3 amino acids: CASSPSHRDSGNTIYF. The CDR3 region has the DNA TGTGCCAGCTCACCCTCACACAGGGACTCTGGAAACACCATATATTTT.

The chain has TRBV5-3 and TRBJ2-7; 11 bases align to TRBD2. TRBV5-3 is noted as an ORF with a role that remains uncertain. The CDR3 has 15 amino acids. After removal of 4 bases from V and 4 bases from J, the junction contained 7 bases not matched to a gene. In DNA, the CDR3 is TGTGCCAGAAGCCCACTAGCGGGAGATCGGTACGAGCAGTACTTC. Its translation is CARSPLAGDRYEQYF.

The CDR3 nucleotides read TGTGCCAGCAGCTTTTGGGGGGCTGGTCAGCCCCAGCATTTT. The encoded protein is CASSFWGAGQPQHF. The J gene is TRBJ1-5, the V gene TRBV5-8, with a possible D match to TRBD1 (6 bases). This CDR3 spans 14 amino acids. Germline V CDR1 and CDR2: SGHTS, YDEGEE. The V gene lost 2 bases and the J gene lost 6 bases, with 12 bases spanning the gap.